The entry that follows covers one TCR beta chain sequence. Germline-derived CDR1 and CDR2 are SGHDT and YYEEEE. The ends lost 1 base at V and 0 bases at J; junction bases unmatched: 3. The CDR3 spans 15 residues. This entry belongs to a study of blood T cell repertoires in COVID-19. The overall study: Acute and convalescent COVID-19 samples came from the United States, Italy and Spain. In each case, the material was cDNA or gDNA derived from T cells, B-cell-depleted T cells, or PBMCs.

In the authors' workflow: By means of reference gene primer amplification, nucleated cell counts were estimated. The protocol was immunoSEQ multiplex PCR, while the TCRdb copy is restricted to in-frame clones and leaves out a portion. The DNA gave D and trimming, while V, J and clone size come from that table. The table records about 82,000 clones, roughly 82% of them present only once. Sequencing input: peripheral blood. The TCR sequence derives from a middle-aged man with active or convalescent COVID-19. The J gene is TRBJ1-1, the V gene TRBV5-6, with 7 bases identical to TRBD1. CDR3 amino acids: CASSLRGQMNTEAFF. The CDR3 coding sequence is TGTGCCAGCAGCTTGAGGGGGCAGATGAACACTGAAGCTTTCTTT.